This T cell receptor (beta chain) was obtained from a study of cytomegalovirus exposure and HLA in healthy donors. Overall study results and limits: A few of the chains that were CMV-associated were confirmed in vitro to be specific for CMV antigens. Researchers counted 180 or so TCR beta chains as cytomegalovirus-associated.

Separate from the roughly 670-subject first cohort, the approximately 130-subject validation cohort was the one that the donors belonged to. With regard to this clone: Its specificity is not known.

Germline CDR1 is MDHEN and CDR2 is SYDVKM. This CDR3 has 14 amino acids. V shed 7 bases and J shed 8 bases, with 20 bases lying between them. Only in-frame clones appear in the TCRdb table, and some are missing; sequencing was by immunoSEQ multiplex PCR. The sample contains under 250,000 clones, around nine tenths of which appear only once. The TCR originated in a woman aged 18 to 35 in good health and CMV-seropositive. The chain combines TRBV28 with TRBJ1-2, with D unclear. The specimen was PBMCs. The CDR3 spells CASNSLRRGGGYTF. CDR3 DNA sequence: TGTGCCAGCAACTCCCTCCGACGGGGTGGGGGCTACACCTTC.